The 25 T cell receptor beta chains presented below share a single source sample, sequenced in a study of control samples from healthy donors and cancer patients (TCRdb year 2020). Library preparation used the immunoSEQ multiplex PCR assay. Imported from immuneACCESS, the table was reduced by TCRdb to in-frame sequences with V and J called. These copies leave out some clones; in studies compared against another copy, an unresolved V gene accounts for under half, and the cause of the remainder is not known. The sample table holds some 120,000 clones, of which 90% were seen once. The leading ten clones occupy almost 2.5% of the sample. The specimen sequenced was blood. These receptors came from a man between 18 and 35 years old in good health.

This chain uses TRBV5-5 with TRBJ1-3; D is possibly TRBD1 (6 bases). CDR1 and CDR2 (germline): SGHKS, YYEKEE (reference sequence). V gave up 4 bases and J gave up 2 bases, with 13 bases separating them. This CDR3 spans 15 amino acids. CDR3 nucleotides: TGTGCCAGCAGCGCCTTAGGGGGGGCTGGAAACACCATATATTTT. This encodes CASSALGGAGNTIYF.

This chain uses TRBV5-4 with TRBJ1-2; TRBD1 is a possible D gene (6 bases). The CDR3 loop spans 13 amino acids. The ends were cut back, 4 bases at V and 1 base at J, with 8 bases in the middle. Germline lookup yields CDR1 SGHNT and CDR2 YYREEE (reference sequence). CDR3 DNA: TGTGCCAGCAGCCCGGACAGTAACTATGGCTACACCTTC. This encodes CASSPDSNYGYTF.

The rearrangement links TRBV3-1 (or the pseudogene TRBV3-2) to TRBJ1-2; the D gene is possibly TRBD1 (6 bases). The V end lost 1 base, the J end lost 2 bases, and 14 bases lay between the germline ends. Germline loops: CDR1 LGHDT, CDR2 YNNKEL (reference sequence). The CDR3 extends over 16 amino acids. The DNA for the CDR3 is TGTGCCAGCAGCCAAGGCGCGGGGGCGTCGAACTATGGCTACACCTTC. Its protein is CASSQGAGASNYGYTF.

This rearrangement joins TRBV29-1 to TRBJ2-3; 14 bases agree with TRBD2. This CDR3 is built from 14 residues. J lost 4 bases, V lost 7 bases, and 4 bases had no gene match. CDR1 SQVTM and CDR2 ANQGSEA come from the germline V gene. The chain's CDR3 is CSGVGLAGADTQYF. CDR3 in DNA: TGCAGCGGAGTGGGACTAGCGGGAGCAGATACGCAGTATTTT.

This clone was counted only a few times. The V and J genes are TRBV27 and TRBJ1-5, with D unresolved. Trimming pared 2 bases from V and 0 bases from J, leaving 23 bases between. The V gene's germline CDR1 is MNHEY and CDR2 SMNVEV (reference sequence). The CDR3 has 20 residues. Here the CDR3 reads CASSLRPPSRAVDSNQPQHF. CDR3 in DNA: TGTGCCAGCAGTTTAAGGCCTCCTAGTAGGGCAGTCGATAGCAATCAGCCCCAGCATTTT.

The chain is built from TRBV6-5 and TRBJ2-7, with a tentative D call TRBD2 (5 bases). Trimming shortened V by 5 bases and J by 6 bases, and 14 bases separated the two germline ends. The CDR3 has 13 residues. The germline CDR1 and CDR2 sequences are MNHEY and SVGAGI. The CDR3 spells CASSPKGGFEQYV. The DNA of the CDR3 is TGTGCCAGCAGTCCCAAAGGAGGTTTCGAGCAGTACGTC.

The V call is TRBV21-1, the J call TRBJ1-2. TRBV21-1 is a recognized pseudogene. The CDR3 has 14 amino acids. The chain's CDR3 is CASSPNGINYGYTF. Written as DNA, the CDR3 is TGTGCCAGCAGCCCAAACGGAATTAACTATGGCTACACCTTC.

The V call is TRBV2, the J call TRBJ2-2; no clear D gene. Germline CDR1 SNHLY, CDR2 FYNNEI. The CDR3 loop spans 15 amino acids. V was cut by 3 bases and J by 1 base, with 9 bases left in between. CDR3 protein: CASSESTGNTGELFF. The DNA for the CDR3 is TGTGCCAGCAGTGAGTCGACGGGGAACACCGGGGAGCTGTTTTTT.

This clone was counted a few times. The chain has TRBV5-6 and TRBJ2-7; D gene unclear. There are 14 residues in the CDR3. Germline-derived CDR1 and CDR2 are SGHDT and YYEEEE. Trimming took off 2 bases at V and 2 bases at J, with 11 bases between the two ends. CDR3 coding DNA: TGTGCCAGCAGCTTTTATTTGCGGCCCTACGAGCAGTACGTC. Amino acid sequence: CASSFYLRPYEQYV.

About this clone itself: At one boundary the junction diverges from the germline segment, which might be a read error. The chain employs TRBV6-1 and TRBJ2-5; D ambiguous. CDR1 is MNHNS and CDR2 is SASEGT in the germline V gene. The CDR3 loop spans 14 amino acids. CDR3 in amino acids: CASSEGRLQETQYF. CDR3 nucleotides: TGTGCCAGCAGCGAAGGACGGCTTCAAGAGACCCAGTACTTC.

V and J are TRBV27 and TRBJ2-1; possibly TRBD1 for D (6 bases). V lost 3 bases, J lost 5 bases, and 14 bases lay in between. The CDR3 consists of 15 residues. Germline CDR1 is MNHEY and CDR2 is SMNVEV (reference sequence). DNA for the CDR3: TGTGCCAGCAGTTTTAGTTTGGGGGCCCACAATGAGCAGTTCTTC. This gives the protein CASSFSLGAHNEQFF.

This clone has just one count. The chain is built from TRBV6-6 and TRBJ2-7; D unclear. The CDR3 length is 11 residues. CDR1 and CDR2 from the germline V gene are MNHNY and SVGAGI (reference sequence). V shed 7 bases and J shed 2 bases, with 6 bases lying between them. CDR3 loop: CASTLPYEQYV. Here the CDR3 DNA reads TGTGCCAGCACGCTTCCCTACGAGCAGTACGTC.

This clone was observed a few times. V usage is TRBV3-1 (or the pseudogene TRBV3-2) and J usage is TRBJ2-1, with D possibly matching TRBD2 (5 bases). CDR1 LGHDT and CDR2 YNNKEL come from the germline V gene (reference sequence). The CDR3 is 8 residues long. The V end lost 9 bases, the J end lost 14 bases, and 8 bases lay between the germline ends. This CDR3 reads CARRREFF. DNA for the CDR3: TGTGCCAGGAGGCGGGAGTTCTTC.

The chain uses TRBV28 and TRBJ1-2, with D hard to call. The CDR3 spans 11 residues. V shed 5 bases and J shed 4 bases, with 5 bases lying between them. The germline CDR1 and CDR2 sequences are MDHEN and SYDVKM. CDR3: CASSPTYGYTF. The CDR3 DNA is TGTGCCAGCAGTCCAACCTATGGCTACACCTTC.

The rearrangement links TRBV6-5 to TRBJ2-3; D may be TRBD2 (5 bases). Germline V gene lookup returns CDR1 MNHEY and CDR2 SVGAGI. The CDR3 totals 12 residues. Trimming left V 8 bases short and J 1 base short, with 7 bases between. CDR3 in amino acids: CASSGGTDTQYF. CDR3 coding DNA: TGTGCCAGCTCCGGGGGCACAGATACGCAGTATTTT.

This clone was seen once. The chain has TRBV19 and TRBJ1-3; no definite D call. CDR3 length: 13 amino acids. The germline V gene has CDR1 LNHDA and CDR2 SQIVND (reference sequence). V lost 8 bases and J lost 2, with 10 bases in between. DNA of the CDR3: TGTGCCAGTTTTAGCAGGACTGGAAACACCATATATTTT. It specifies CASFSRTGNTIYF.

V is TRBV28 and J is TRBJ1-1; D uncertain. The CDR3 loop spans 16 amino acids. V lost 3 bases and J 1 base, leaving 15 bases between the germline ends. Germline V lookup: CDR1 MDHEN, CDR2 SYDVKM. CDR3 DNA: TGTGCCAGCAGTTTTCCCCCGTCTAGTGGGAACACTGAAGCTTTCTTT. Protein sequence: CASSFPPSSGNTEAFF.

The V gene is TRBV29-1, the J gene TRBJ1-1, with D tentatively TRBD1 (6 bases). V shed 5 bases and J shed 2 bases, with 12 bases lying between them. This CDR3 is built from 13 residues. Per germline, CDR1 SQVTM and CDR2 ANQGSEA. CDR3 residues: CSVRGESNTEAFF. In DNA form, the CDR3 reads TGCAGCGTTAGGGGGGAATCCAACACTGAAGCTTTCTTT. The complete variable domain, with remaining parts taken from reference TRBV29-1 and TRBJ1-1, reads SAVISQKPSRDICQRGTSLTIQCQVDSQVTMMFWYRQQPGQSLTLIATANQGSEATYESGFVIDKFPISRPNLTFSTLTVSNMSPEDSSIYLCSVRGESNTEAFFGQGTRLTVV.

The CDR3 protein is CASSRGRGNTIYF. CDR3 nucleotides: TGTGCCAGCAGCCGCGGGAGAGGAAACACCATATATTTT. V is TRBV27 and J is TRBJ1-3, with D uncertain. The V gene lost 6 bases and the J gene lost 4 bases, with 10 bases spanning the gap. From germline, CDR1 is MNHEY and CDR2 SMNVEV (reference sequence). The CDR3 covers 13 residues.

The chain is built from TRBV19 and TRBJ1-1; perhaps TRBD1 as D (5 bases). The CDR3 has 13 residues. Trimming took off 5 bases at V and 7 bases at J, with 14 bases between the two ends. The V gene's germline CDR1 is LNHDA and CDR2 SQIVND (reference sequence). The CDR3 DNA reads as TGTGCCAGTAGTCAGAAGGGGATTGGTGAAGCTTTCTTT. Translation: CASSQKGIGEAFF.

V gene TRBV30 combines with J gene TRBJ1-5; D unresolved. Germline loops: CDR1 GTSNPN, CDR2 SVGIG (reference sequence). The CDR3 extends over 13 amino acids. Deletions cut 3 bases from V and 3 bases from J, with 9 bases between. CDR3: CAWRRAANQPQHF. In DNA, the CDR3 is TGTGCCTGGAGACGGGCGGCCAATCAGCCCCAGCATTTT.

V gene TRBV5-1 combines with J gene TRBJ2-2; 7 nucleotides match TRBD2. The CDR3 loop spans 14 amino acids. Germline V CDR1 and CDR2: SGHRS, YFSETQ. V gave up 0 bases and J gave up 6 bases; unmatched junction bases: 2. The CDR3 here is CASSLDGGAGELFF. CDR3 bases: TGCGCCAGCAGCTTGGATGGGGGGGCCGGGGAGCTGTTTTTT.

The V and J genes are TRBV7-3 and TRBJ1-2; D ambiguous. The CDR3 consists of 14 residues. V lost 4 bases, J lost 4 bases, and 13 bases lay in between. CDR1 is SGHTA, CDR2 FQGTGA, per germline. The DNA for the CDR3 is TGTGCCAGCAGCTCCTCTTCGGCGGCCTATGGCTACACCTTC. Its translation is CASSSSSAAYGYTF. Full variable domain (rest looked up from reference TRBV7-3 and TRBJ1-2): GAGVSQTPSNKVTEKGKYVELRCDPISGHTALYWYRQSLGQGPEFLIYFQGTGAADDSGLPNDRFFAVRPEGSVSTLKIQRTERGDSAVYLCASSSSSAAYGYTFGSGTRLTVV.

The rearrangement links TRBV5-5 to TRBJ2-1, with TRBD2 identical over 9 bases. V trimming: 0 bases; J trimming: 9 bases; junction bases outside the gene matches: 7. Germline V lookup: CDR1 SGHKS, CDR2 YYEKEE (reference sequence). The CDR3 loop spans 15 amino acids. The CDR3 DNA follows: TGTGCCAGCAGCTTGGAAGGTAGCGGGAGTGGTGAGCAGTTCTTC. As protein: CASSLEGSGSGEQFF.

The chain links TRBV19 to TRBJ2-1; either TRBD1 or TRBD2 may supply D (5 bases each). Germline V gene sequence: CDR1 LNHDA, CDR2 SQIVND (reference sequence). The CDR3 covers 15 residues. Trimming left V 5 bases short and J 8 bases short, with 19 bases between. For the CDR3, the DNA is TGTGCCAGTAGTGCACGGACATGGGAGATTGATGAGCAGTTCTTC. Protein sequence: CASSARTWEIDEQFF.